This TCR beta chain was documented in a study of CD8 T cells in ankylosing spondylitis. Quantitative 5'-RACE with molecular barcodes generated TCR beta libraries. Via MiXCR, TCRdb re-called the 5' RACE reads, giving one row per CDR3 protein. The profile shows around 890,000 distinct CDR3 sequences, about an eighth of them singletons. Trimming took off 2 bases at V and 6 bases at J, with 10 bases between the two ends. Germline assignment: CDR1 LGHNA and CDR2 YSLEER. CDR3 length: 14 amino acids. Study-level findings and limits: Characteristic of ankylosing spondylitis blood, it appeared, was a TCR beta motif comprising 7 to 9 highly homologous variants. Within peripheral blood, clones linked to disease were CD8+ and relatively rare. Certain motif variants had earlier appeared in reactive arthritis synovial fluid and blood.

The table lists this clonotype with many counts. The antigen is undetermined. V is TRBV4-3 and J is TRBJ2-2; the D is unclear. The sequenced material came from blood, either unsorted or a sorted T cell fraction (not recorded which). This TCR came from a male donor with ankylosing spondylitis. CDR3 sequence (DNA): TGCGCCAGCAGCCAACTTCTAGATGCCGGGGAGCTGTTTTTT. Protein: CASSQLLDAGELFF.